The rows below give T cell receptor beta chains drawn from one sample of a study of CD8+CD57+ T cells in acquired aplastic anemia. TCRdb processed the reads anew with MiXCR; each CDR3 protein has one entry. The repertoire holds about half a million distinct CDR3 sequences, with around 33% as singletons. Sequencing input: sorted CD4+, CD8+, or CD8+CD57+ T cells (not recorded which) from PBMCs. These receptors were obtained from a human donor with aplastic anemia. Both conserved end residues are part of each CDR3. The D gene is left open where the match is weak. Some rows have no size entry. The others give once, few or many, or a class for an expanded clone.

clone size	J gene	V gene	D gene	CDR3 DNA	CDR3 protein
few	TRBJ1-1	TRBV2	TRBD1	TGTGCCAGCAGAAGCGGGACAGAAAGCTTCTCGAACACTGAAGCTTTCTTT	CASRSGTESFSNTEAFF
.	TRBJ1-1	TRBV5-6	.	TGTGCCAGCAGCTTGGCTCGCGACAGGCATATTGAAGCTTTCTTT	CASSLARDRHIEAFF
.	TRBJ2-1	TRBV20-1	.	TGCAGTGCTAGCCCCCCCTCCAGTGAGCAGTTCTTC	CSASPPSSEQFF
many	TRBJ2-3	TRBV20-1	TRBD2	TGCAGTGCTAGACCCAGCGGGGGTGCAGATACGCAGTATTTT	CSARPSGGADTQYF
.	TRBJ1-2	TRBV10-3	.	TGTGCCATCAGCGTACAACAGGGAGGCTATGGCTACACCTTC	CAISVQQGGYGYTF
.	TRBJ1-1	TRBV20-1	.	TGCAGTGCTAGTTCGGGACACTCCGGCACTGAAGCTTTCTTT	CSASSGHSGTEAFF
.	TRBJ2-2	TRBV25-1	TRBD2	TGTGCCAGCAGTTCGGGGGGACTAGCGGAGCTACTGAACACCGGGGAGCTGTTTTTT	CASSSGGLAELLNTGELFF
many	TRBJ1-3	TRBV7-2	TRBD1	TGTGCCAGCAGCTTAACCGGACAGGGGAGAAACACCATATATTTT	CASSLTGQGRNTIYF
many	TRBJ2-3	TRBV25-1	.	TGTGCCAGCAGTGATTTTGGACAGACAGATACGCAGTATTTT	CASSDFGQTDTQYF
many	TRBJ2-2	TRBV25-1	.	TGTGCCAGCAGTAGGCCGCCAGTCCCGGGGTTGAACACCGGGGAGCTGTTTTTT	CASSRPPVPGLNTGELFF
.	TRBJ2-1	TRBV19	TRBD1	TGTGCCAGTAGTATAGAGGGACAGTCGTACAATGAGCAGTTCTTC	CASSIEGQSYNEQFF
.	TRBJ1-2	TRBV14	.	TGTGCCAGCAGCCAAGATTCTTATGCGTTTGGCTACACCTTC	CASSQDSYAFGYTF
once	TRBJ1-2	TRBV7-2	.	TGTGCCAGCAGTTCTCTCAGGGGATCACATGGCTACACCTTC	CASSSLRGSHGYTF
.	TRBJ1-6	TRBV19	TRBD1	TGTGCCTGGAGTGGTATTGGACAGGGGACGGATTCACCCCTCCACTTT	CAWSGIGQGTDSPLHF